This is a list of T cell receptor beta chains from one sample in a study of T cell responses to AZD1222 COVID-19 vaccine. The repertoire was sequenced with immunoSEQ multiplex PCR; TCRdb's copy has only in-frame clones and lacks some. The top ten hold 17% of the sample, which has more than 60,000 clones, roughly 90% seen once. Specimen: peripheral blood, collected on day 0 of AZD1222 vaccination. All receptors come from an adult in good health. Each CDR3 is given with its conserved first and last residue. The order of the fields is clone size, V gene, J gene, D gene, CDR3 DNA, CDR3 protein. D genes are given only for firm matches. Size values are once, few and many counts, or a class for expanded clones, and some rows have none.

clone size: -; V gene: TRBV15; J gene: TRBJ1-5; D gene: TRBD1; CDR3 DNA: TGTGCCACCAGCAGAGGGACAGGGCCCGATCAGCCCCAGCATTTT; CDR3 protein: CATSRGTGPDQPQHF
clone size: once; V gene: TRBV27; J gene: TRBJ2-1; D gene: TRBD2; CDR3 DNA: TGTGCCAGCAGTCCCGAACTAGCGGGAGTAGGCAATGAGCAGTTCTTC; CDR3 protein: CASSPELAGVGNEQFF
clone size: -; V gene: TRBV7-9; J gene: TRBJ1-2; D gene: -; CDR3 DNA: TGTGCCAGCAGCTTAGGAGGCAGGGTTCATTATGGCTACACCTTC; CDR3 protein: CASSLGGRVHYGYTF
clone size: -; V gene: TRBV28; J gene: TRBJ1-1; D gene: -; CDR3 DNA: TGTGCCAGCAGCCCTGAGTGGAAGGACACTGAAGCTTTCTTT; CDR3 protein: CASSPEWKDTEAFF
clone size: once; V gene: TRBV19; J gene: TRBJ1-5; D gene: -; CDR3 DNA: TGTGCCAGTAGTATAACCTCGGCTGGGGGCCTATCCCAGTATAGCAATCAGCCCCAGCATTTT; CDR3 protein: CASSITSAGGLSQYSNQPQHF
clone size: -; V gene: TRBV4-1; J gene: TRBJ1-6; D gene: -; CDR3 DNA: TGCGCCAGCAGACTTGGAAGTGATAATTCACCCCTCCACTTT; CDR3 protein: CASRLGSDNSPLHF
clone size: few; V gene: TRBV18; J gene: TRBJ1-6; D gene: -; CDR3 DNA: TGTGCCAGCTCACCACCGAGGAGCAGCGGTTCACCCCTCCACTTT; CDR3 protein: CASSPPRSSGSPLHF
clone size: once; V gene: TRBV28; J gene: TRBJ2-3; D gene: -; CDR3 DNA: TGTGCCAGCAGTTTTGGTGCCAATACAGATACGCAGTATTTT; CDR3 protein: CASSFGANTDTQYF
clone size: -; V gene: TRBV6-6; J gene: TRBJ1-1; D gene: TRBD1; CDR3 DNA: TGTGCCAGCAGTTACCCCCGGGACAGGAACACTGAAGCTTTCTTT; CDR3 protein: CASSYPRDRNTEAFF
clone size: few; V gene: TRBV13; J gene: TRBJ1-1; D gene: -; CDR3 DNA: TGTGCCAGCAGCTTCGGAATGGGGGGGTGGAACACTGAAGCTTTCTTT; CDR3 protein: CASSFGMGGWNTEAFF